Following are 8 T cell receptor beta chains from one sample sequenced in a study of cytomegalovirus exposure and HLA in healthy donors. The study ran its PCR with 60 Vbeta and 13 Jbeta primers. This table comes from immunoSEQ multiplex PCR, and its TCRdb copy is limited to in-frame clones, with some not included. The sample lists about 160,000 clones, 80% occurring once. The sample consisted of PBMCs. These TCRs come from a man aged 25 to 40 in good health and CMV-seronegative.

This chain connects TRBV7-2 to TRBJ1-2, with 10 nucleotides matching TRBD1. The CDR3 contains 16 residues. Germline values: CDR1 SGHTA, CDR2 FQGNSA. J was trimmed by 8 bases and V by 3 bases; bases with no gene match: 12. The CDR3 DNA follows: TGTGCCAGCAGCTTCTCCGGGACAGGGGCTATAGGAGGCTACACCTTC. Amino acids: CASSFSGTGAIGGYTF.

This chain links TRBV5-6 with TRBJ2-2; TRBD2 matches 8 bases. CDR1 SGHDT and CDR2 YYEEEE come from the germline V gene. The CDR3 contains 16 residues. V shed 4 bases and J 3 bases; nucleotides not matched to a gene: 8. The CDR3 loop is CASSLRVGRDTGELFF. The CDR3 nucleotides are TGTGCCAGCAGCCTCAGGGTCGGGAGGGACACCGGGGAGCTGTTTTTT.

There are a few counts of this clone. CDR3 sequence reads: CASSLGWGGRVGYTF. CDR3 DNA sequence: TGTGCCAGCAGCTTAGGATGGGGGGGCCGGGTTGGCTACACCTTC. The chain couples TRBV7-2 to TRBJ1-2; maybe TRBD1 (6 bases). Germline V gene lookup returns CDR1 SGHTA and CDR2 FQGNSA. The CDR3 is 15 residues long. Trimming took off 1 base at V and 7 bases at J, with 16 bases between the two ends.

This clone appeared a few times. The J gene is TRBJ2-7, the V gene TRBV7-9; 8 bases map to TRBD1. Looked up from germline, CDR1 is SEHNR and CDR2 is FQNEAQ (reference sequence). V lost 4 bases and J lost 0; bases outside the gene matches: 11. The CDR3 has 17 residues. The CDR3 coding sequence is TGTGCCAGCAGCTCCCCCGGCGGGACAGGCGACTCCTACGAGCAGTACTTC. Amino acids: CASSSPGGTGDSYEQYF.

The V gene is TRBV15, the J gene TRBJ1-1; D is ambiguous. The V end lost 0 bases, the J end lost 4 bases, and 12 bases lay between the germline ends. In germline, CDR1 is LNHNV, CDR2 YYDKDF (reference sequence). The CDR3 spans 15 residues. This CDR3 is CATSRDRGAATEAFF. The CDR3 coding sequence is TGTGCCACCAGCAGAGATCGAGGTGCCGCCACTGAAGCTTTCTTT.

This chain joins TRBV6-5 and TRBJ1-2; 11 bases agree with TRBD1. The germline gives CDR1 MNHEY, CDR2 SVGAGI. The CDR3 consists of 14 residues. Unmatched junction bases numbered 3, after V lost 6 bases and J lost 3 bases. The CDR3 bases are TGTGCCAGCAGGCGGACAGGGGGCGACTATGGCTACACCTTC. Its protein product is CASRRTGGDYGYTF.

J is TRBJ1-4 and V is TRBV5-5; no firm D call. There are 14 residues in the CDR3. Germline V gene lookup returns CDR1 SGHKS and CDR2 YYEKEE (reference sequence). The V and J ends lost 3 bases and 0 bases respectively, with 6 bases between them. CDR3 nucleotides: TGTGCCAGCAGCTATACTCCAACTAATGAAAAACTGTTTTTT. Protein product: CASSYTPTNEKLFF.

This chain joins TRBV5-6 and TRBJ2-1; TRBD2 agrees at 8 bases. Germline V gene data show CDR1 as SGHDT and CDR2 as YYEEEE. Trimming cost V 3 bases and J 2 bases; bases outside gene matches: 10. The CDR3 sequence is 17 residues long. The CDR3 loop reads CASSWVKRGPTYNEQFF. The CDR3 nucleotides are TGTGCCAGCAGCTGGGTTAAGCGGGGGCCAACCTACAATGAGCAGTTCTTC.